One and the same sample provided the 13 T cell receptor beta chains below, sequenced in a study of T cells in narcolepsy. Sequenced by immunoSEQ multiplex PCR; TCRdb stores in-frame clones only, minus some. Of about 27,000 clones listed, around 86% are singletons. The specimen sequenced was CD45RA- memory CD4+ T cells from PBMCs. The receptors stem from a human donor with narcolepsy.

This chain uses TRBV6-5 with TRBJ2-3, with a possible D match to TRBD2 (6 bases). Germline V CDR1 and CDR2: MNHEY, SVGAGI. CDR3 length equals 16 residues. V shed 0 bases and J shed 0 bases, with 10 bases lying between them. The DNA for the CDR3 is TGTGCCAGCAGTTACTCGGGGACTGCTAGCACAGATACGCAGTATTTT. It yields the protein CASSYSGTASTDTQYF.

The chain couples TRBV29-1 to TRBJ2-4, with 7 nucleotides matching TRBD1. CDR3 length: 14 amino acids. Germline CDR1 reads SQVTM; CDR2 reads ANQGSEA. The V gene end was trimmed by 6 bases and the J gene end by 0 bases; junction bases not matched to a gene: 5. The chain's CDR3 is CSVEDRLAKNIQYF. The CDR3, as DNA: TGCAGCGTGGAGGACAGGTTAGCCAAAAACATTCAGTACTTC.

This chain links TRBV7-9 with TRBJ1-1; D gene ambiguous. The V end was cut by 1 base, the J end by 6 bases, with 6 bases between. This CDR3 contains 12 residues. CDR1 is SEHNR and CDR2 is FQNEAQ in the germline V gene (reference sequence). CDR3 loop: CASSLEWAEAFF. The CDR3 nucleotides are TGTGCCAGCAGCTTAGAATGGGCTGAAGCTTTCTTT.

This clone was counted a single time. The chain combines TRBV15 with TRBJ2-1; D possibly corresponds to TRBD1 (6 bases). Trimming left V 2 bases short and J 4 bases short, with 9 bases between. Germline lookup yields CDR1 LNHNV and CDR2 YYDKDF (reference sequence). The CDR3 loop spans 14 amino acids. CDR3 nucleotide sequence: TGTGCCACCAGCAGAAGGACAGAGTACAATGAGCAGTTCTTC. Translating it yields CATSRRTEYNEQFF.

The chain uses TRBV9 and TRBJ2-3; D could derive from TRBD1 or TRBD2 (5 bases each). The CDR3 spans 16 residues. Germline CDR1 SGDLS, CDR2 YYNGEE. Trimming took off 1 base at V and 0 bases at J, with 12 bases between the two ends. The CDR3 DNA is TGTGCCAGCAGCGTATCCGGGGCCGGCAGCACAGATACGCAGTATTTT. Amino acid sequence: CASSVSGAGSTDTQYF.

The chain joins TRBV27 to TRBJ1-5; possibly TRBD1 for D (5 bases). The CDR3 loop spans 19 amino acids. The germline V and J ends were trimmed by 2 bases and 1 base, with 21 bases remaining between them. From germline, CDR1 is MNHEY and CDR2 SMNVEV (reference sequence). The CDR3 DNA is TGTGCCAGCAGTTTACGGGGCGGGAGGCAGGGAAGGAGCAATCAGCCCCAGCATTTT. This sequence encodes CASSLRGGRQGRSNQPQHF.

The chain combines TRBV27 with TRBJ1-2; D call uncertain. V was trimmed by 2 bases and J by 8 bases, leaving 12 bases between them. CDR3 length: 13 amino acids. Germline loops: CDR1 MNHEY, CDR2 SMNVEV (reference sequence). The CDR3 sequence is CASSLRSGRGYTF. In nucleotides, the CDR3 is TGTGCCAGCAGTTTAAGGTCCGGGCGGGGCTACACCTTC.

The chain recombines TRBV7-2 with TRBJ2-1; 8 bases are a match to TRBD2. V was clipped by 6 bases and J by 4 bases; unmatched bases: 8. The germline CDR1 and CDR2 sequences are SGHTA and FQGNSA. The CDR3 length is 15 residues. This CDR3 reads CASSLSGGSYNEQFF. As DNA, the CDR3 is TGTGCCAGCAGTTTGAGCGGGGGTTCTTACAATGAGCAGTTCTTC.

This chain links TRBV2 with TRBJ1-2; 7 positions match TRBD1. This CDR3 contains 17 residues. V trimming: 6 bases; J trimming: 5 bases; junction bases outside the gene matches: 18. Germline V CDR1 and CDR2: SNHLY, FYNNEI. CDR3 sequence reads: CASRLGDGAGGEYGYTF. CDR3 DNA: TGTGCCAGCAGGCTGGGGGATGGGGCAGGGGGAGAGTATGGCTACACCTTC. The whole variable domain, filled in from reference TRBV2 and TRBJ1-2, reads EPEVTQTPSHQVTQMGQEVILRCVPISNHLYFYWYRQILGQKVEFLVSFYNNEISEKSEIFDDQFSVERPDGSNFTLKIRSTKLEDSAMYFCASRLGDGAGGEYGYTFGSGTRLTVV.

This rearrangement joins TRBV7-9 to TRBJ1-2, with unresolved D. The V gene lost 5 bases and the J gene lost 0 bases, with 7 bases spanning the gap. Germline CDR1 is SEHNR and CDR2 is FQNEAQ (reference sequence). This CDR3 has 13 residues. The chain's CDR3 is CASSDQTNYGYTF. DNA of the CDR3: TGTGCCAGCAGCGACCAGACTAACTATGGCTACACCTTC.

The chain has TRBV7-9 and TRBJ1-4; maybe TRBD1 (5 bases). The CDR3 sequence is 15 residues long. V lost 0 bases to trimming and J lost 2 bases, with 7 bases between them. Germline loops: CDR1 SEHNR, CDR2 FQNEAQ (reference sequence). CDR3 nucleotide sequence: TGTGCCAGCAGCTTAGCCAGGGCCACTAATGAAAAACTGTTTTTT. It translates to CASSLARATNEKLFF.

This chain connects TRBV18 to TRBJ1-5; the D gene is possibly TRBD1 (6 bases). The CDR3 is 13 residues long. V lost 4 bases to trimming and J lost 9 bases, with 13 bases between them. Germline loops: CDR1 KGHSH, CDR2 LQKENI. The CDR3 protein is CASSQGGESPQHF. The CDR3 DNA reads TGTGCCAGCTCACAAGGGGGTGAGTCGCCCCAGCATTTT.

The chain has TRBV5-1 and TRBJ2-4, with 8 bases aligning to TRBD2. The germline V gene encodes CDR1 SGHRS and CDR2 YFSETQ. V shed 6 bases and J 6 bases; nucleotides not matched to a gene: 8. The CDR3 covers 14 residues. As DNA, the CDR3 is TGCGCCAGCACCGGTGGGACTAGTTCAAACATTCAGTACTTC. It encodes CASTGGTSSNIQYF.